These 25 T cell receptor beta chains share one sample of origin, sequenced in a study of regulatory T cells in long-lasting Graves disease. The authors built TCR beta libraries using iRepertoire HTBI primers and Arm-PCR of CDR3 regions. Each CDR3 protein gets one entry after TCRdb re-called the multiplex PCR reads with MiXCR. Here the sample spans 400,000 to 450,000 distinct CDR3 sequences, 14% to 15% being singletons. Sample time point: newly diagnosed GD, antithyroid drugs for less than 3 months. After RNA was extracted from PBMCs, the TCR library was made from it. These data are also associated with another study on T cells in Graves' hyperthyroidism and ophthalmopathy.

This material consisted of peripheral blood mononuclear cells (PBMCs), taken at new diagnosis, from a patient treated with antithyroid drugs. Receptor source: a woman under 40 with Graves disease.

This sequence joins TRBV13 and TRBJ2-2; D gene unclear. The V and J ends lost 0 bases and 0 bases respectively, with 5 bases between them. Germline CDR1 PRHDT, CDR2 FYEKMQ (reference sequence). The CDR3 is 15 residues long. CDR3 sequence: CASSLGASNTGELFF. In nucleotides, the CDR3 is TGTGCCAGCAGCTTAGGAGCTTCGAACACCGGGGAGCTGTTTTTT. The full variable domain, with the rest looked up from reference TRBV13 and TRBJ2-2, is AAGVIQSPRHLIKEKRETATLKCYPIPRHDTVYWYQQGPGQDPQFLISFYEKMQSDKGSIPDRFSAQQFSDYHSELNMSSLELGDSALYFCASSLGASNTGELFFGEGSRLTVL.

There are many counts of this clonotype. The rearrangement uses TRBV7-2 and TRBJ2-7, with 9 positions matching TRBD2. The V gene end was trimmed by 1 base and the J gene end by 0 bases; junction bases not matched to a gene: 7. CDR1 and CDR2 (germline): SGHTA, FQGNSA. This CDR3 has 17 residues. CDR3 region: CASSLDLAGIFSYEQYF. The DNA for the CDR3 is TGTGCCAGCAGCTTAGATCTAGCGGGAATCTTCTCCTACGAGCAGTACTTC.

This clonotype was detected only a few times. J is TRBJ2-5 and V is TRBV30; TRBD2 matches at 8 bases. The CDR3 length is 13 residues. J lost 7 bases, V lost 1 base, and 5 bases had no gene match. Looked up from germline, CDR1 is GTSNPN and CDR2 is SVGIG (reference sequence). The chain's CDR3 is CAWSAGGRVTQYF. The CDR3 nucleotides read TGTGCCTGGAGTGCGGGGGGGCGGGTGACCCAGTACTTC.

The table lists this clonotype with many counts. V usage is TRBV2 and J usage is TRBJ1-5; a weak D match, TRBD1 (5 bases). The CDR3 loop spans 15 amino acids. Germline assignment: CDR1 SNHLY and CDR2 FYNNEI. Trimming shortened V by 4 bases and J by 5 bases, and 15 bases separated the two germline ends. CDR3 region: CASSGPGGVDQPQHF. DNA for the CDR3: TGTGCCAGCAGTGGGCCGGGGGGGGTCGATCAGCCCCAGCATTTT.

This clonotype was observed a handful of times. The chain has TRBV3-1 and TRBJ2-5; D remains ambiguous. The CDR3 runs to 15 residues. V was cut by 0 bases and J by 4 bases, with 12 bases left in between. The V gene's germline CDR1 is LGHDT and CDR2 YNNKEL (reference sequence). The chain's CDR3 is CASSQDSGFAETQYF. The DNA for the CDR3 is TGTGCCAGCAGCCAAGATTCTGGGTTCGCAGAGACCCAGTACTTC.

This chain links TRBV5-5 with TRBJ1-3, with D uncertain. CDR1 is SGHKS and CDR2 is YYEKEE in the germline V gene (reference sequence). V dropped 4 bases and J dropped 4 bases, with 15 bases sitting between them. This CDR3 has 15 amino acids. CDR3 sequence reads: CASSPRLYAGNTIYF. For the CDR3, the DNA is TGTGCCAGCAGCCCTCGACTATACGCCGGAAACACCATATATTTT.

This rearrangement joins TRBV27 to TRBJ2-1, with 7 nucleotides matching TRBD2. The V segment lost 5 bases and the J segment 0 bases; nucleotides outside the gene matches: 7. The CDR3 has 16 amino acids. Germline CDR1 and CDR2: MNHEY and SMNVEV (reference sequence). DNA for the CDR3: TGTGCCAGCAGTCTAGAGCGGGGTAGCTCCTACAATGAGCAGTTCTTC. Encoded protein: CASSLERGSSYNEQFF.

In this sample, this clonotype turned up many times. J is TRBJ2-7 and V is TRBV11-2, with a weak D call TRBD1 (5 bases). Germline CDR1 reads SGHAT; CDR2 reads FQNNGV. Trimming took off 6 bases at V and 4 bases at J, with 10 bases between the two ends. The CDR3 is 12 residues long. The CDR3 loop reads CASSVTGYEQYF. As DNA, the CDR3 is TGTGCCAGCAGTGTCACAGGTTACGAGCAGTACTTC.

This clonotype was observed many times. This chain joins TRBV11-2 and TRBJ1-2, with D possibly being TRBD1 (5 bases). This CDR3 contains 14 residues. Germline V gene data show CDR1 as SGHAT and CDR2 as FQNNGV. The V and J ends lost 5 bases and 8 bases respectively, with 18 bases between them. In DNA form, the CDR3 reads TGTGCCAGCAGCAAAGAGGGGAGGGTCCGAGGCTACACCTTC. This gives the protein CASSKEGRVRGYTF.

The table lists this clonotype with a few counts. The V call is TRBV5-6, the J call TRBJ2-7, with a tentative D call TRBD1 (5 bases). V was clipped by 4 bases and J by 0 bases, with 8 bases between them. The germline gives CDR1 SGHDT, CDR2 YYEEEE. The CDR3 is made up of 13 amino acids. The CDR3: CASSRQFSYEQYF. CDR3 coding DNA: TGTGCCAGCAGCCGACAGTTCTCCTACGAGCAGTACTTC.

V usage is TRBV9 and J usage is TRBJ2-1; tentative D call: TRBD2 (6 bases). The CDR3 runs 16 residues. V dropped 0 bases and J dropped 7 bases, with 17 bases sitting between them. CDR1 and CDR2 from the germline V gene are SGDLS and YYNGEE. CDR3: CASSVAEGPGENEQFF. The CDR3 DNA reads TGTGCCAGCAGCGTAGCGGAGGGCCCCGGGGAGAATGAGCAGTTCTTC.

CDR3 protein: CASSLRRAGTSGRNEQFF. The CDR3 DNA sequence: TGTGCCAGCAGCCTAAGGAGAGCCGGGACTAGCGGCAGAAATGAGCAGTTCTTC. The V call is TRBV7-9, the J call TRBJ2-1; 11 nucleotides match TRBD2. CDR1 is SEHNR and CDR2 is FQNEAQ in the germline V gene (reference sequence). The CDR3 is 18 amino acids. The trim removed 5 bases at V and 7 bases at J, leaving 16 bases unmatched.

This clonotype was observed many times. J is TRBJ1-2 and V is TRBV12-3 or TRBV12-4, with D uncertain. The CDR3 contains 14 residues. Trimming left V 4 bases short and J 7 bases short, with 16 bases between. The CDR3 DNA reads TGTGCCAGCAGTTCCATCGGTCTTAGGAGTGGCTACACCTTC. Translating gives CASSSIGLRSGYTF.

The chain recombines TRBV19 with TRBJ2-5; 7 positions agree with TRBD2. This CDR3 region has 15 residues. CDR1 and CDR2 (germline): LNHDA, SQIVND (reference sequence). Trimming cost V 3 bases and J 4 bases; bases outside gene matches: 8. The CDR3 loop is CASSMMGREGETQYF. Written as DNA, the CDR3 is TGTGCCAGTAGTATGATGGGCAGGGAGGGAGAGACCCAGTACTTC. The full variable domain, completed using reference TRBV19 and TRBJ2-5, is DGGITQSPKYLFRKEGQNVTLSCEQNLNHDAMYWYRQDPGQGLRLIYYSQIVNDFQKGDIAEGYSVSREKKESFPLTVTSAQKNPTAFYLCASSMMGREGETQYFGPGTRLLVL.

This clonotype was counted a few times. The chain joins TRBV5-4 to TRBJ2-3, with 7 bases that match TRBD1. There are 16 residues in the CDR3. Looked up from germline, CDR1 is SGHNT and CDR2 is YYREEE (reference sequence). V lost 0 bases, J lost 6 bases, and 10 bases stayed unmatched. CDR3 sequence: CASSLEGAGSWDTQYF. CDR3 coding DNA: TGTGCCAGCAGCTTGGAGGGGGCAGGGTCCTGGGATACGCAGTATTTT.

V gene TRBV2 combines with J gene TRBJ1-1; D may be TRBD1 (5 bases). Germline CDR1 reads SNHLY; CDR2 reads FYNNEI. The germline V and J ends were trimmed by 7 bases and 1 base, with 13 bases remaining between them. The CDR3 extends over 14 amino acids. The CDR3 here is CASTRRGENTEAFF. CDR3 DNA sequence: TGTGCCAGCACCCGGAGGGGAGAGAACACTGAAGCTTTCTTT.

Of note for this clonotype: With a much larger clone just one base away, this may be a read error. This chain's CDR3 is CSASLTVGAQHF. The DNA for the CDR3 is TGCAGTGCTAGTTTGACAGTTGGGGCCCAGCACTTC. The rearrangement joins TRBV20-1 to TRBJ2-5; tentative D call: TRBD1 (5 bases). Germline V lookup: CDR1 DFQATT, CDR2 SNEGSKA (reference sequence). The CDR3 is made up of 12 amino acids.

In regard to this clonotype: This may stem from a read error, because a much larger clone lies one nucleotide away. The chain has TRBV5-1 and TRBJ2-3, with TRBD2 identical over 7 bases. The V gene's germline CDR1 is SGHRS and CDR2 YFSETQ. The CDR3 sequence is 15 residues long. This chain's CDR3 is CASRIGGGGRDTEYF. The CDR3 DNA is TGCGCCAGCAGAATCGGCGGGGGAGGTCGAGATACGGAGTATTTT.

This clonotype was recorded at least ten times. J is TRBJ1-1 and V is TRBV6-1; D is possibly TRBD1 (5 bases). CDR3 length: 11 residues. V was pared by 7 bases and J by 5 bases, with 8 bases between. Germline CDR1 reads MNHNS; CDR2 reads SASEGT. In DNA form, the CDR3 reads TGTGCCAGCAATGGGGGGACTGAAGCTTTCTTT. Amino acid sequence: CASNGGTEAFF.

As for this clonotype: A much larger clone is a single base away; this may be a read error. The CDR3 DNA is TGTGCCAGCAGTGGCGGGACTAGCGGGAGAAGCTCCTACAATGGGCAGTTCTTC. This translates into CASSGGTSGRSSYNGQFF. This rearrangement joins TRBV12-3 or TRBV12-4 to TRBJ2-1; 14 bases are a match to TRBD2. CDR3 length: 18 amino acids.

This clonotype has only a few counts. V gene TRBV20-1 combines with J gene TRBJ2-7; 11 nucleotides line up with TRBD2. CDR3 length equals 14 residues. V was pared by 2 bases and J by 3 bases, with 3 bases of the junction left unmatched. Germline V gives CDR1 DFQATT, CDR2 SNEGSKA (reference sequence). The CDR3, as DNA: TGCAGTGCTAGAACCCTAGCGGGAGGCTACGAGCAGTACTTC. Protein: CSARTLAGGYEQYF.

This clonotype was detected ten times or more. The chain couples TRBV27 to TRBJ1-6, with D tentatively TRBD1 (6 bases). CDR3 length: 15 amino acids. V was cut by 5 bases and J by 3 bases, with 11 bases left in between. From germline, CDR1 is MNHEY and CDR2 SMNVEV (reference sequence). In DNA, the CDR3 is TGTGCCAGCAGTATGGACAGCCTCTATAATTCACCCCTCCACTTT. Translation gives CASSMDSLYNSPLHF.

This clonotype was found many times. The chain is built from TRBV27 and TRBJ1-5; D is ambiguous. Deletions cut 5 bases from V and 2 bases from J, with 13 bases between. The germline gives CDR1 MNHEY, CDR2 SMNVEV (reference sequence). The CDR3 totals 15 residues. The CDR3 reads CASSPTSWGNQPQHF. CDR3 nucleotide sequence: TGTGCCAGCAGTCCGACCTCTTGGGGCAATCAGCCCCAGCATTTT.

V is TRBV12-5 and J is TRBJ1-2; D unclear. Deletions cut 3 bases from V and 4 bases from J, with 12 bases between. CDR1 LGHNT and CDR2 FRNRAP come from the germline V gene. The CDR3 is made up of 14 amino acids. This chain's CDR3 is CASGFSGAPYGYTF. Written as DNA, the CDR3 is TGTGCTAGTGGTTTCTCTGGAGCACCCTATGGCTACACCTTC. Full variable domain (missing parts from reference TRBV12-5 and TRBJ1-2): DARVTQTPRHKVTEMGQEVTMRCQPILGHNTVFWYRQTMMQGLELLAYFRNRAPLDDSGMPKDRFSAEMPDATLATLKIQPSEPRDSAVYFCASGFSGAPYGYTFGSGTRLTVV.

This clonotype appeared many times. The rearrangement uses TRBV20-1 and TRBJ2-7; D unresolved. CDR1 and CDR2 (germline): DFQATT, SNEGSKA (reference sequence). V dropped 0 bases and J dropped 7 bases, with 22 bases sitting between them. The CDR3 loop spans 16 amino acids. CDR3 sequence (DNA): TGCAGTGCTAGAGATTCCCTGACGTCATCCGTGGGGGAGCAGTACTTC. It yields the protein CSARDSLTSSVGEQYF.